This TCR beta chain was captured in a study of T-cell reconstitution after alpha-beta-depleted transplantation in children (dated by TCRdb to the mid-2010s). Some background on the complete study: The study quantitatively tracked T-cell immune reconstitution after TCRalphabeta/CD19-depleted allogeneic hematopoietic cell transplantation in children using TCR repertoire profiling.

V is clipped by 4 bases and J by 6 bases, and the sequence between their germline boundaries is 10 bases long. From a lookup of the germline V gene, CDR1 and CDR2 are ENHRY and SYGVKD. Measured from the cysteine to the phenylalanine, the CDR3 is 12 residues long. Solely the CDR3 DNA is kept, with 36 bases framed from the first base. As regards this clonotype: Its recognized antigen is unknown. Base qualities are not recorded, but no much larger clone differs from it by a single base.

Receptor amplification or capture employed PCR. For sequencing, an Illumina HiSeq 2500 was employed. TCR libraries were prepared with molecular barcoding, using unique molecular identifiers to normalize TCRbeta repertoire quantification. Using fastp trimming at Q25 and MiXCR clonotype assembly, TCRdb reanalyzed the public sequencing data and kept in-frame beta chains. A single entry per CDR3 protein holds the most common genes and DNA from its merged rows. For this sample there are over 70,000 distinct CDR3 sequences; more than 10% appear just once. The ten largest make up around 14% of the sample. The chain uses TRBV10-3 and TRBJ2-7, with the D gene not clear enough to name. This TCR derives from a human donor who donated a stem cell graft to a child with inherited bone marrow failure. The sequencing used PBMCs from the stem cell graft donor, collected from the stem cell graft. The CDR3 region: CAISGVVGEQYF. The bases are TGTGCCATCAGTGGTGTGGTAGGCGAGCAGTACTTC.